The 21 T cell receptor beta chains below come from one sample, sequenced in a study of blood T cell repertoires in COVID-19. Clones were sequenced by immunoSEQ multiplex PCR, and TCRdb holds only the in-frame ones, with some missing. Counted here are fewer than 200,000 clones, more than 75% occurring once; the ten biggest clones make up 2.5%. Sequencing was carried out using peripheral blood. The receptors stem from an elderly woman with COVID-19, enrolled during active disease.

The CDR3 DNA sequence: TGCGCCAGCAGCTTGGACATTTACAATGAGCAGTTCTTC. This gives the protein CASSLDIYNEQFF. V and J are TRBV5-1 and TRBJ2-1, with unresolved D. The CDR3 sequence is 13 residues long. With 0 bases removed from V and 4 bases from J, the gap between germline ends came to 5 bases. CDR1 and CDR2 from the germline V gene are SGHRS and YFSETQ. The full variable domain, with the rest looked up from reference TRBV5-1 and TRBJ2-1, is KAGVTQTPRYLIKTRGQQVTLSCSPISGHRSVSWYQQTPGQGLQFLFEYFSETQRNKGNFPGRFSGRQFSNSRSEMNVSTLELGDSALYLCASSLDIYNEQFFGPGTRLTVL.

CDR3 nucleotides: TGTGCCAGCAGCCCCAACGGACAGATCGGCAATCAGCCCCAGCATTTT. Residues: CASSPNGQIGNQPQHF. The V gene is TRBV9, the J gene TRBJ1-5, with D possibly TRBD1 on 6 matching bases. The CDR3 contains 16 residues. Germline CDR1 SGDLS, CDR2 YYNGEE. The V end lost 4 bases, the J end lost 2 bases, and 16 bases lay between the germline ends.

The V and J genes are TRBV29-1 and TRBJ2-1, with a possible D match to TRBD2 (7 bases). CDR3 length: 13 amino acids. Trimming took off 4 bases at V and 8 bases at J, with 15 bases between the two ends. Germline V gene sequence: CDR1 SQVTM, CDR2 ANQGSEA. This CDR3 reads CSVGGGSRDEQFF. The CDR3 DNA is TGCAGCGTTGGCGGGGGCAGCCGGGATGAGCAGTTCTTC.

The J gene is TRBJ2-7, the V gene TRBV7-9; weak D call: TRBD2 (6 bases). Trimming left V 1 base short and J 5 bases short, with 18 bases between. Looked up from germline, CDR1 is SEHNR and CDR2 is FQNEAQ (reference sequence). This CDR3 spans 16 amino acids. The CDR3 loop is CASSLEPGVLAHEQYF. The CDR3 coding sequence is TGTGCCAGCAGCTTAGAGCCGGGAGTTCTTGCTCACGAGCAGTACTTC.

This CDR3 reads CASSVGGGSGGETQYF. CDR3 coding DNA: TGTGCCAGCAGCGTAGGTGGAGGGTCGGGCGGAGAGACCCAGTACTTC. The chain couples TRBV9 to TRBJ2-5; a possible D gene is TRBD2 (6 bases). With 0 bases removed from V and 4 bases from J, the gap between germline ends came to 16 bases. In germline, CDR1 is SGDLS, CDR2 YYNGEE. The CDR3 is 16 residues long.

This clone was seen more than once but under ten times. The V and J genes are TRBV21-1 and TRBJ2-7; TRBD2, the D gene given by the table, was not confirmed from the DNA. TRBV21-1 is noted as a pseudogene. CDR3 size: 16 residues. The CDR3 protein is CASSKSGGRAYCEQYF. The CDR3 region has the DNA TGTGCCAGCAGCAAATCTGGCGGGAGGGCCTATTGCGAGCAGTACTTC.

This rearrangement joins TRBV18 to TRBJ1-2; TRBD1 matches at 8 bases. The V gene's germline CDR1 is KGHSH and CDR2 LQKENI. Losses at the gene ends were 4 bases for V and 3 bases for J; bases not matched to a gene: 1. The CDR3 loop spans 13 amino acids. CDR3 residues: CASSQTGDYGYTF. In DNA, the CDR3 is TGTGCCAGCTCACAGACAGGGGACTATGGCTACACCTTC.

The CDR3: CASSPSENEKLFF. CDR3 coding DNA: TGCGCCAGCAGCCCCTCGGAGAATGAAAAACTGTTTTTT. The V gene is TRBV4-1, the J gene TRBJ1-4, with unresolved D. Trimming removed 4 bases at V and 5 bases at J, with 8 bases between. This CDR3 comprises 13 residues. The germline V gene has CDR1 MGHRA and CDR2 YSYEKL.

The chain recombines TRBV12-3 or TRBV12-4 with TRBJ1-6; perhaps TRBD1 as D (5 bases). V lost 6 bases and J lost 10, with 10 bases in between. The CDR3 has 12 amino acids. The CDR3 DNA sequence: TGTGCCAGCAGCCTCGGGGGATCACCCCTCCACTTT. This encodes CASSLGGSPLHF.

The chain links TRBV28 to TRBJ2-7, with 16 bases fitting TRBD2. The ends lost 3 bases at V and 3 bases at J; junction bases unmatched: 11. This CDR3 has 19 residues. CDR1 is MDHEN, CDR2 SYDVKM, per germline. As DNA, the CDR3 is TGTGCCAGCAGTTTCGGGACTAGCGGGAGGGCCAGGGCTAACTACGAGCAGTACTTC. Protein product: CASSFGTSGRARANYEQYF.

This sequence joins TRBV15 and TRBJ1-2; D might be TRBD1 (6 bases). Between the trimmed V and J ends, which lost 4 bases and 4 bases, there was a span of 10 bases. The length of the CDR3 is 13 residues. From germline, CDR1 is LNHNV and CDR2 YYDKDF (reference sequence). CDR3 region: CATSKDRLYGYTF. The CDR3 coding sequence is TGTGCCACCAGCAAGGACAGACTCTATGGCTACACCTTC.

Regarding this clone: It is unclear where the CDR3 begins or ends on the DNA, so no DNA is shown, and the CDR3 is as TCRdb lists it. The chain uses TRBV6-5 and TRBJ1-1; the table assigns TRBD1, which was not confirmed against the DNA. In germline, CDR1 is MNHEY, CDR2 SVGAGI. The CDR3 is 14 residues long, ends included. CDR3 sequence reads: CASILGTGGTEAFF.

The chain has TRBV2 and TRBJ2-3; TRBD2 is a possible D gene (6 bases). Between the trimmed V and J ends, which lost 2 bases and 0 bases, there was a span of 12 bases. The CDR3 is 16 residues long. Germline loops: CDR1 SNHLY, CDR2 FYNNEI. The CDR3 loop reads CASSEPTGASTDTQYF. DNA of the CDR3: TGTGCCAGCAGTGAACCTACGGGAGCTAGCACAGATACGCAGTATTTT.

The chain employs TRBV7-9 and TRBJ1-5; D possibly corresponds to TRBD1 (5 bases). This CDR3 is built from 15 residues. CDR1 is SEHNR, CDR2 FQNEAQ, per germline (reference sequence). Deletions cut 0 bases from V and 1 base from J, with 7 bases between. CDR3 protein: CASSLAGGSNQPQHF. The CDR3 DNA sequence: TGTGCCAGCAGCTTAGCGGGGGGAAGCAATCAGCCCCAGCATTTT.

The chain couples TRBV7-2 to TRBJ1-3; no definite D call. Deletions cut 0 bases from V and 0 bases from J, with 12 bases between. The CDR3 covers 17 residues. Germline V lookup: CDR1 SGHTA, CDR2 FQGNSA. Here the CDR3 reads CASSLARAASSGNTIYF. The CDR3 nucleotides are TGTGCCAGCAGCTTAGCTCGAGCGGCCAGCTCTGGAAACACCATATATTTT.

The chain combines TRBV19 with TRBJ2-3; D is unresolved. Germline V gene sequence: CDR1 LNHDA, CDR2 SQIVND (reference sequence). V lost 6 bases and J lost 0, with 10 bases in between. The CDR3 runs 14 residues. CDR3 amino acids: CASRSYGSTDTQYF. CDR3 bases: TGTGCCAGTAGGAGCTACGGTAGCACAGATACGCAGTATTTT.

This chain links TRBV24-1 with TRBJ2-2; 8 nucleotides align to TRBD2. CDR1 KGHDR and CDR2 SFDVKD come from the germline V gene. The V gene end was trimmed by 1 base and the J gene end by 4 bases; junction bases not matched to a gene: 4. This CDR3 is built from 16 residues. CDR3 loop: CATSDLKREFTGELFF. The CDR3 region has the DNA TGTGCCACCAGTGATTTAAAGCGGGAGTTCACCGGGGAGCTGTTTTTT.

This clone was counted a few times. The chain recombines TRBV19 with TRBJ1-1; possible D gene TRBD1, 6 bases. The CDR3 is made up of 12 amino acids. V was shortened by 9 bases and J by 5 bases, with 13 bases between the two germline ends. Germline CDR1 and CDR2: LNHDA and SQIVND (reference sequence). The CDR3 protein is CASHRDRTEAFF. The DNA of the CDR3 is TGTGCCAGCCACAGGGATAGGACTGAAGCTTTCTTT.

Of note for this clone: Other DNA sequences of this sample code for an identical CDR3. The V gene is TRBV11-2, the J gene TRBJ2-1; 11 bases map to TRBD2. The CDR3 loop spans 17 amino acids. V dropped 4 bases and J dropped 4; count of bases not matched to a gene: 9. Germline V gives CDR1 SGHAT, CDR2 FQNNGV. The CDR3 DNA reads as TGTGCCAGCAGCTCTCGGGGGGGACTAGCGGTATACAATGAGCAGTTCTTC. It translates to CASSSRGGLAVYNEQFF.

V usage is TRBV18 and J usage is TRBJ1-5; a possible D gene is TRBD1 (5 bases). This CDR3 has 15 amino acids. Germline lookup yields CDR1 KGHSH and CDR2 LQKENI. The ends were cut back, 2 bases at V and 3 bases at J, with 11 bases in the middle. CDR3 in DNA: TGTGCCAGCTCACCAAGTGCAGGGAACAATCAGCCCCAGCATTTT. It is translated as CASSPSAGNNQPQHF.

This chain joins TRBV25-1 and TRBJ1-1; D is uncertain. Germline assignment: CDR1 MGHDK and CDR2 SYGVNS. V was clipped by 7 bases and J by 1 base, with 10 bases between them. CDR3 size: 13 residues. CDR3 DNA: TGTGCCAGCACTAACGTTCAGAACACTGAAGCTTTCTTT. Amino acids: CASTNVQNTEAFF. The whole variable domain, remainder taken from reference TRBV25-1 and TRBJ1-1, is EADIYQTPRYLVIGTGKKITLECSQTMGHDKMYWYQQDPGMELHLIHYSYGVNSTEKGDLSSESTVSRIRTEHFPLTLESARPSHTSQYLCASTNVQNTEAFFGQGTRLTVV.